This TCR beta chain was observed in a study of blood T cell repertoires in COVID-19. This CDR3 has 14 residues. Trimming removed 1 base at V and 3 bases at J, with 11 bases between. Germline V gene data show CDR1 as SGDLS and CDR2 as YYNGEE. TCRdb keeps only in-frame clones here, not all; method: immunoSEQ multiplex PCR. This table has some 150,000 clones, roughly 90% appearing once. This TCR came from a human donor in a cohort sampled during active COVID-19. The genes are TRBV9 and TRBJ2-7; TRBD1 is a possible D gene (6 bases). Input material: peripheral blood. CDR3 sequence: CASSVLGTSYEQYF. The CDR3 DNA sequence: TGTGCCAGCAGCGTATTGGGGACAAGCTACGAGCAGTACTTC.